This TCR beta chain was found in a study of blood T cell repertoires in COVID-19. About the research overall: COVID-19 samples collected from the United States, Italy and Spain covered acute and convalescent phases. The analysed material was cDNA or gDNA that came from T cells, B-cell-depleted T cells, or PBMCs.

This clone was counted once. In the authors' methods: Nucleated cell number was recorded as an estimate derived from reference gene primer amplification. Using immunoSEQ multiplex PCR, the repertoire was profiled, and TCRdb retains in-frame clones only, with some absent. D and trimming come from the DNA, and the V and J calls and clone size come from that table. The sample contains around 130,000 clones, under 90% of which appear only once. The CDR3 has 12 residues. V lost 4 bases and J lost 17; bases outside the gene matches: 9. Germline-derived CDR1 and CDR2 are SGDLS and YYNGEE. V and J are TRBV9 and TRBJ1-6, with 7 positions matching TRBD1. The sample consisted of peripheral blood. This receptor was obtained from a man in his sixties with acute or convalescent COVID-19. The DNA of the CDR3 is TGTGCCAGCAGCCCCGAGACAGGGTTGATCCACTTT. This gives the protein CASSPETGLIHF. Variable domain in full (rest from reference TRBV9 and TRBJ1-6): DSGVTQTPKHLITATGQRVTLRCSPRSGDLSVYWYQQSLDQGLQFLIQYYNGEERAKGNILERFSAQQFPDLHSELNLSSLELGDSALYFCASSPETGLIHFGNGTRLTVT.